Following are 31 T cell receptor beta chains from one sample sequenced in a study of post-analysis software for immune sequencing data. No antigen is known for these receptors. Included in the TCR beta cDNA libraries were unique molecular identifiers. MiXCR, applied by TCRdb to the PCR reads, yields one record per CDR3 protein. Of hundreds of thousands of distinct CDR3 sequences in the sample, roughly 50% were seen once. Study observations and caveats: Relative to controls, patients had a few TRBV segments at higher frequency, with TRBV5-6, TRBV5-1 and TRBV20-1 among these.

The sequenced material came from blood. These receptors were obtained from a girl under 18 with multiple sclerosis.

The rearrangement links TRBV6-6 to TRBJ2-1; perhaps TRBD1 as D (5 bases). V dropped 2 bases and J dropped 6 bases, with 8 bases sitting between them. Germline-derived CDR1 and CDR2 are MNHNY and SVGAGI (reference sequence). The CDR3 covers 13 residues. DNA of the CDR3: TGTGCCAGCAGTTACAGGGGCCCCAATGAGCAGTTCTTC. Residues: CASSYRGPNEQFF.

The rearrangement links TRBV7-2 to TRBJ2-7; TRBD2 is a possible D gene (6 bases). Germline CDR1 and CDR2: SGHTA and FQGNSA. The CDR3 is 14 amino acids. Trimming shortened V by 4 bases and J by 2 bases, and 12 bases separated the two germline ends. The CDR3 DNA reads as TGTGCCAGCAGCTCAATCGGAGGGACCTACGAGCAGTACTTC. It yields the protein CASSSIGGTYEQYF.

The chain employs TRBV29-1 and TRBJ2-5; TRBD2 aligns across 9 bases. Trimming took 7 bases from V and 1 from J; bases not matched to a gene: 7. From germline, CDR1 is SQVTM and CDR2 ANQGSEA. The CDR3 has 14 residues. CDR3 residues: CSGGGLAPQETQYF. The CDR3 DNA reads TGCAGCGGTGGAGGACTAGCGCCCCAAGAGACCCAGTACTTC.

This chain connects TRBV5-1 to TRBJ2-1, with D maybe TRBD2 (6 bases). The CDR3 runs to 13 residues. Trimming stripped 0 bases from V and 8 bases from J, with 9 bases between. Germline CDR1 is SGHRS and CDR2 is YFSETQ. CDR3 sequence: CASSLGDSDEQFF. CDR3 DNA: TGCGCCAGCAGCTTGGGGGACTCTGATGAGCAGTTCTTC.

V gene TRBV29-1 combines with J gene TRBJ2-1, with D perhaps TRBD1 or TRBD2 (5 bases each). From germline, CDR1 is SQVTM and CDR2 ANQGSEA. The CDR3 covers 13 residues. V was pared by 4 bases and J by 0 bases, with 7 bases between. CDR3 in DNA: TGCAGCGTTGGGGGGATCTCCTACAATGAGCAGTTCTTC. Translated: CSVGGISYNEQFF.

The rearrangement links TRBV10-3 to TRBJ2-5, with TRBD2 matching over 9 bases. Unmatched junction bases numbered 14, after V lost 6 bases and J lost 3 bases. CDR1 is ENHRY, CDR2 SYGVKD, per germline. The CDR3 is 17 residues long. The CDR3 nucleotides read TGTGCCATCAGCCCCGCGCGGGAGCGGGGGGTGGAAGAGACCCAGTACTTC. Amino acids: CAISPARERGVEETQYF.

CDR3 sequence: CSAGSDSFYGYTF. DNA for the CDR3: TGCAGTGCTGGTTCGGACAGCTTCTATGGCTACACCTTC. The rearrangement uses TRBV20-1 and TRBJ1-2, with D possibly TRBD1 on 6 matching bases. Trimming left V 5 bases short and J 4 bases short, with 14 bases between. The CDR3 sequence is 13 residues long. CDR1 and CDR2 from the germline V gene are DFQATT and SNEGSKA (reference sequence).

J is TRBJ2-1 and V is TRBV10-3, with a tentative D call TRBD2 (6 bases). The V end was cut by 4 bases, the J end by 7 bases, with 11 bases between. The CDR3 length is 13 residues. Germline-derived CDR1 and CDR2 are ENHRY and SYGVKD. The CDR3 nucleotides read TGTGCCATCAGTGTAGCGGACCGGAATGAGCAGTTCTTC. Its protein is CAISVADRNEQFF.

The table lists this clonotype with a few counts. The chain is built from TRBV12-3 or TRBV12-4 and TRBJ1-2; perhaps TRBD1 as D (6 bases). V lost 6 bases, J lost 8 bases, and 13 bases lay in between. The CDR3 is 12 residues long. The CDR3 region has the DNA TGTGCCAGCAGCCGCAGGGGAGGAGGCTACACCTTC. Protein sequence: CASSRRGGGYTF.

This clonotype was counted a few times. The chain carries TRBV27 and TRBJ2-4; 12 bases align to TRBD2. Gene TRBJ2-7 matches the end of the DNA better, so the J call may be wrong. Germline CDR1 reads MNHEY; CDR2 reads SMNVEV (reference sequence). The CDR3 extends over 15 amino acids. CDR3 region: CASSPTSGRGREQYF. CDR3 nucleotides: TGTGCCAGCAGTCCGACTAGCGGGAGAGGTCGCGAGCAGTACTTC.

The gene calls are TRBV20-1 and TRBJ2-5, with a weak D call TRBD1 (6 bases). Trimming pared 4 bases from V and 4 bases from J, leaving 13 bases between. This CDR3 spans 13 amino acids. Germline assignment: CDR1 DFQATT and CDR2 SNEGSKA (reference sequence). CDR3 sequence: CSAIRTVRETQYF. CDR3 DNA sequence: TGCAGTGCTATCAGGACAGTAAGAGAGACCCAGTACTTC.

This clonotype was seen only a few times. Relative to the germline gene, one junction end is altered; a read error may explain this. This rearrangement joins TRBV29-1 to TRBJ2-7; 8 nucleotides align to TRBD1. Germline lookup yields CDR1 SQVTM and CDR2 ANQGSEA. The length of the CDR3 is 13 residues. The CDR3 sequence is CSVEGQAAYEQYF. For the CDR3, the DNA is TGCAGCGTCGAGGGACAGGCGGCCTACGAGCAGTACTTT.

The chain uses TRBV7-2 and TRBJ2-7, with a possible D match to TRBD2 (6 bases). The DNA end favors TRBJ2-5, so the J call may be wrong. The CDR3 runs to 13 residues. CDR1 is SGHTA and CDR2 is FQGNSA in the germline V gene. CDR3 protein: CASSSGTWETQYF. The CDR3 coding sequence is TGTGCCAGCAGCTCGGGGACTTGGGAGACCCAGTACTTC.

This clonotype was seen a few times. The chain is built from TRBV12-3 or TRBV12-4 and TRBJ2-5; TRBD2 aligns across 9 bases. Trimming cost V 4 bases and J 2 bases; bases outside gene matches: 11. CDR3 length: 17 amino acids. In DNA form, the CDR3 reads TGTGCCAGCAGTTACATAGCGGGGGCCATACTTCAAGAGACCCAGTACTTC. As protein: CASSYIAGAILQETQYF.

The V gene is TRBV27, the J gene TRBJ1-1; TRBD1 matches 9 bases. Trimming removed 6 bases from V and 10 bases from J; junction bases left unmatched: 9. Germline V gene data show CDR1 as MNHEY and CDR2 as SMNVEV (reference sequence). The CDR3 consists of 13 residues. Written as DNA, the CDR3 is TGTGCCAGCAGCCTTAACAGGGGGCTCGGAGCTTTCTTT. Its translation is CASSLNRGLGAFF.

For the CDR3, the DNA is TGCGCCAGCGGGACAGGGGACCACGAGCAGTACTTC. The encoded protein is CASGTGDHEQYF. The V call is TRBV5-1, the J call TRBJ2-7; TRBD1 matches at 10 bases. The CDR3 extends over 12 amino acids. The trim removed 7 bases at V and 5 bases at J, leaving 3 bases unmatched. Germline V gives CDR1 SGHRS, CDR2 YFSETQ.

CDR3 in DNA: TGTGCCAGCAGCCCACAGACCTTCTCCTACAATGAGCAGTTCTTC. It codes for CASSPQTFSYNEQFF. The chain has TRBV2 and TRBJ2-1; D is undetermined. The ends were cut back, 6 bases at V and 0 bases at J, with 12 bases in the middle. In germline, CDR1 is SNHLY, CDR2 FYNNEI. The CDR3 is made up of 15 amino acids.

The chain recombines TRBV3-1 with TRBJ2-5; tentatively, D is TRBD2 (6 bases). The better agreement between TRBJ2-7 and the DNA end casts doubt on the J call. This CDR3 is 14 amino acids long. Germline CDR1 reads LGHDT; CDR2 reads YNNKEL (reference sequence). The CDR3 protein is CASSGYSGNYEQYF. The CDR3 DNA is TGTGCCAGCAGCGGCTATAGCGGAAACTACGAGCAGTACTTC.

This clonotype was seen a handful of times. V is TRBV15 and J is TRBJ2-2; 16 bases agree with TRBD2. Germline CDR1 and CDR2: LNHNV and YYDKDF (reference sequence). Trimming took 5 bases from V and 3 from J; bases not matched to a gene: 9. The CDR3 sequence is 19 residues long. The DNA of the CDR3 is TGTGCCACCAGCGGTCGTGGGACTAGCGGGAGGGATCACACCGGGGAGCTGTTTTTT. Residues: CATSGRGTSGRDHTGELFF.

This clonotype was observed at least ten times. The chain combines TRBV5-1 with TRBJ2-7; D unclear. Trimming left V 1 base short and J 0 bases short, with 5 bases between. The CDR3 has 13 amino acids. The germline V gene has CDR1 SGHRS and CDR2 YFSETQ. For the CDR3, the DNA is TGCGCCAGCAGCTTGTTTGGCTCCTACGAGCAGTACTTC. Protein sequence: CASSLFGSYEQYF.

The sample holds a few counts of this clonotype. The rearrangement links TRBV12-3 or TRBV12-4 to TRBJ2-7, with 14 bases that match TRBD2. The tail of the sequence fits TRBJ2-5 better, so the J call may be wrong. The CDR3 totals 15 residues. CDR3 sequence reads: CASRLAGGISETQYF. As DNA, the CDR3 is TGTGCCAGCCGACTAGCGGGGGGGATCAGCGAGACCCAGTACTTC.

This clonotype was seen more than once but under ten times. The V and J genes are TRBV20-1 and TRBJ2-3; D uncertain. The CDR3 is made up of 13 amino acids. The V and J ends lost 0 bases and 6 bases respectively, with 10 bases between them. Germline-derived CDR1 and CDR2 are DFQATT and SNEGSKA (reference sequence). The CDR3 coding sequence is TGCAGTGCTAGAGAGCCGTCCTACGATACGCAGTATTTT. As protein: CSAREPSYDTQYF.

V usage is TRBV4-1 and J usage is TRBJ1-2; TRBD1 aligns across 9 bases. Germline CDR1 is MGHRA and CDR2 is YSYEKL. The CDR3 runs 15 residues. With V trimmed by 1 base and J by 4 bases, 4 bases remained unmatched. The CDR3 region has the DNA TGCGCCAGCAGCCAAGGAATGGACAGGGGCTATGGCTACACCTTC. The encoded protein is CASSQGMDRGYGYTF.

V gene TRBV7-3 combines with J gene TRBJ2-5; 9 bases are shared with TRBD1. The CDR3 is made up of 16 amino acids. Looked up from germline, CDR1 is SGHTA and CDR2 is FQGTGA. V shed 1 base and J 4 bases; nucleotides not matched to a gene: 7. The CDR3 sequence: CASSLSGQGLGETQYF. The CDR3 DNA sequence: TGTGCCAGCAGCTTAAGCGGACAGGGGTTGGGAGAGACCCAGTACTTC.

The chain has TRBV27 and TRBJ2-7, with 7 bases that match TRBD1. Trimming took 5 bases from V and 3 from J; bases not matched to a gene: 10. The CDR3 length is 15 residues. Germline values: CDR1 MNHEY, CDR2 SMNVEV (reference sequence). Here the CDR3 reads CASSPRGISVYEQYF. The CDR3 nucleotides are TGTGCCAGCAGTCCCAGGGGGATCTCCGTCTACGAGCAGTACTTC.

The chain carries TRBV6-6 and TRBJ2-3; no clear D. Trimming took 6 bases from V and 0 from J, leaving 7 bases between them. The CDR3 totals 13 residues. Germline V CDR1 and CDR2: MNHNY, SVGAGI (reference sequence). DNA of the CDR3: TGTGCCAGCAGAGGTCCTAGCACAGATACGCAGTATTTT. Translation: CASRGPSTDTQYF.

This chain links TRBV28 with TRBJ1-1; tentatively, D is TRBD1 (5 bases). The germline V gene has CDR1 MDHEN and CDR2 SYDVKM. The CDR3 has 17 amino acids. V was pared by 7 bases and J by 1 base, with 22 bases between. CDR3: CASTPGGGYWRNTEAFF. The CDR3 DNA is TGTGCCAGCACCCCTGGGGGAGGGTACTGGAGGAACACTGAAGCTTTCTTT.

The rearrangement joins TRBV29-1 to TRBJ2-1; D may be TRBD2 (5 bases). Germline CDR1 SQVTM, CDR2 ANQGSEA. Deletions cut 7 bases from V and 3 bases from J, with 7 bases between. The CDR3 has 11 residues. CDR3 amino acids: CSERVYNEQFF. The CDR3 DNA reads as TGCAGCGAGAGGGTCTACAATGAGCAGTTCTTC.

This clonotype was detected once. The rearrangement links TRBV7-8 to TRBJ2-1; D tentatively reads TRBD1 or TRBD2 (7 bases each). V gave up 7 bases and J gave up 8 bases, with 15 bases separating them. Germline V gene data show CDR1 as SGHVS and CDR2 as FQNEAQ. The CDR3 sequence is 13 residues long. As DNA, the CDR3 is TGTGCCAGCAAACAGGGGAGGGGGGATGAGCAGTTCTTC. This gives the protein CASKQGRGDEQFF.

As regards this clonotype: A single base separates this from a much larger clone, so it may be a read error. The genes are TRBV20-1 and TRBJ2-6, with a possible D match to TRBD2 (6 bases). The CDR3 has 13 amino acids. The germline gives CDR1 DFQATT, CDR2 SNEGSKA (reference sequence). The CDR3 region has the DNA TGCAGTGCTCGCGGGACTGGGGCCAGCGTCCTGACTTTC. Amino acids: CSARGTGASVLTF.

This clonotype was picked up a small number of times. The chain recombines TRBV29-1 with TRBJ1-2; no firm D call. The CDR3 consists of 13 residues. Germline V gives CDR1 SQVTM, CDR2 ANQGSEA. The V and J ends lost 2 bases and 8 bases respectively, with 15 bases between them. As DNA, the CDR3 is TGCAGCGTTGAATCTACCTCAGTTGGAGGCTACACCTTC. As protein: CSVESTSVGGYTF. Filled out from reference TRBV29-1 and TRBJ1-2, the complete variable domain reads SAVISQKPSRDICQRGTSLTIQCQVDSQVTMMFWYRQQPGQSLTLIATANQGSEATYESGFVIDKFPISRPNLTFSTLTVSNMSPEDSSIYLCSVESTSVGGYTFGSGTRLTVV.